Listed below are T cell receptor beta chains from one sample, sequenced in a study of blood T cell repertoires in COVID-19. Profiling relied on immunoSEQ multiplex PCR, and the TCRdb table lists in-frame clones only, not all of them. The repertoire holds under 200,000 clones, with 65% to 90% as singletons. Sample: PBMCs or T cells enriched from blood (not recorded which). The receptors derive from a woman aged 55-70 years with acute COVID-19. Each CDR3 is given with its conserved first and last residue. The order of the fields is V gene, D gene, J gene, CDR3 protein. A D gene is named only where the DNA matches it firmly.

TRBV4-1	NA	TRBJ1-2	CASSQGGGREIGYTF
TRBV25-1	NA	TRBJ2-7	CASSGGGSLTYEQYF
TRBV5-1	NA	TRBJ2-2	CASSLDRGSTGELFF
TRBV6-6	TRBD1	TRBJ1-3	CASNLQGAGNTIYF
TRBV3-1/TRBV3-2	NA	TRBJ2-3	CASSRRETDTQYF
TRBV11-3	NA	TRBJ2-1	CASSLLATNEQFF
TRBV11-2	NA	TRBJ2-1	CASSSPPGLPSSYNEQFF
TRBV7-8	NA	TRBJ2-2	CASSSARGGTGELFF
TRBV5-6	NA	TRBJ2-7	CASSDRAYEQYF
TRBV27	NA	TRBJ2-7	CASSLSFSSQGGYEQYF
TRBV19	NA	TRBJ2-5	CASRLRGQETQYF
TRBV12-3/TRBV12-4	NA	TRBJ2-1	CASSLSGFEQFF
TRBV4-3	NA	TRBJ2-2	CASSQDVVNTGELFF
TRBV27	NA	TRBJ1-5	CASSLNAGGSQPQHF
TRBV4-1	TRBD1	TRBJ1-2	CASSQVGSPGQLYGYTF
TRBV30	NA	TRBJ2-3	CAWSSGGTDTQYF
TRBV9	NA	TRBJ2-1	CASSADFSYNEQFF
TRBV7-9	NA	TRBJ2-2	CASSLERRYGELFF
TRBV3-1/TRBV3-2	NA	TRBJ2-2	CASSRASYGELFF
TRBV7-2	TRBD1	TRBJ2-5	CASSGDRGQETQYF
TRBV28	TRBD1	TRBJ1-1	CASSLTGAHTEAFF
TRBV5-4	NA	TRBJ2-2	CASSLGGQNTGELFF
TRBV7-2	TRBD2	TRBJ2-3	CASSLERLAGGSTDTQYF
TRBV10-2	NA	TRBJ2-2	CASSNRDGYGELFF
TRBV11-2	NA	TRBJ1-2	CASSTDSNYGYTF
TRBV5-1	TRBD2	TRBJ2-3	CASSGKREGRGDTQYF
TRBV30	NA	TRBJ2-2	CASTTGTLNTGELFF
TRBV15	TRBD1	TRBJ2-1	CATSRAPGQHYNEQFF